This TCR beta chain was profiled in a study of T cells in Graves' hyperthyroidism and ophthalmopathy. This clonotype was counted many times. Authors of the study amplified TCR beta CDR3 regions from RNA transcripts. TCR CDR3 regions were first amplified by RT-PCR with HTBI primers. TCRdb itself ran the multiplex PCR reads through MiXCR, one entry per CDR3 protein. This table has around 500,000 distinct CDR3 sequences, less than 15% appearing once. Germline V gives CDR1 MDHEN, CDR2 SYDVKM. J was trimmed by 6 bases and V by 6 bases; bases with no gene match: 11. This CDR3 is 15 amino acids long. The sample was blood. This receptor was taken from a woman aged 40-49 years with Graves' hyperthyroidism. This chain connects TRBV28 to TRBJ2-3, with TRBD1 identical over 8 bases. In DNA, the CDR3 is TGTGCCAGCAGCCTCCAGACAGGGGTCGCGGATACGCAGTATTTT. This gives the protein CASSLQTGVADTQYF.